A selection of T cell receptor beta chains follows, all from one sample in a study of T cell responses to AZD1222 COVID-19 vaccine. TCRdb's copy holds only in-frame clones and misses some; the assay was immunoSEQ multiplex PCR. The profile shows some 110,000 clones, 70% to 90% of them singletons. Here the sequenced sample was peripheral blood, taken on day 0 of AZD1222 vaccination. The receptor source for this set is an adult in good health. CDR3s include the opening cysteine and the closing phenylalanine or tryptophan. A D gene is named only where the DNA matches it firmly. Clone size is shown for a subset of rows, as once, few, many or a class of expanded clone.

d_call: TRBD2; clone_size: -; v_call: TRBV7-6; j_call: TRBJ2-1; cdr3_aa: CASSFGRGNEQFF; cdr3_nt: TGTGCCAGCAGCTTCGGGAGGGGGAATGAGCAGTTCTTC
d_call: TRBD1; clone_size: -; v_call: TRBV28; j_call: TRBJ2-7; cdr3_aa: CASTRGDRGYEQYF; cdr3_nt: TGTGCCAGCACCCGGGGGGACAGGGGGTACGAGCAGTACTTC
d_call: -; clone_size: -; v_call: TRBV19; j_call: TRBJ2-1; cdr3_aa: CASSIQRYNEQFF; cdr3_nt: TGTGCCAGTAGTATCCAAAGATACAATGAGCAGTTCTTC
d_call: TRBD2; clone_size: -; v_call: TRBV18; j_call: TRBJ2-3; cdr3_aa: CASSPGLAGVVGTDTQYF; cdr3_nt: TGTGCCAGCTCACCCGGACTAGCGGGAGTTGTAGGCACAGATACGCAGTATTTT
d_call: TRBD1; clone_size: many; v_call: TRBV19; j_call: TRBJ1-1; cdr3_aa: CASSEGQGACAFF; cdr3_nt: TGTGCCAGTAGTGAAGGACAGGGGGCGTGTGCTTTCTTT
d_call: -; clone_size: -; v_call: TRBV2; j_call: TRBJ2-2; cdr3_aa: CASREGAPDTGELFF; cdr3_nt: TGTGCCAGCAGGGAAGGGGCCCCCGACACCGGGGAGCTGTTTTTT
d_call: TRBD1; clone_size: -; v_call: TRBV7-2; j_call: TRBJ1-2; cdr3_aa: CASSPRDRLLYGYTF; cdr3_nt: TGTGCCAGCAGCCCCCGGGACAGGTTACTCTATGGCTACACCTTC
d_call: -; clone_size: -; v_call: TRBV3-1/TRBV3-2; j_call: TRBJ2-2; cdr3_aa: CASSPTGPNTGELFF; cdr3_nt: TGTGCCAGCAGCCCGACAGGACCGAACACCGGGGAGCTGTTTTTT
d_call: -; clone_size: -; v_call: TRBV18; j_call: TRBJ2-7; cdr3_aa: CASSRARSYEQYF; cdr3_nt: TGTGCCAGCTCACGGGCCCGGTCCTACGAGCAGTACTTC
d_call: -; clone_size: -; v_call: TRBV2; j_call: TRBJ1-2; cdr3_aa: CASSDSSDPEANYGYTF; cdr3_nt: TGTGCCAGCAGTGACTCCTCGGACCCGGAGGCTAACTATGGCTACACCTTC
d_call: TRBD2; clone_size: -; v_call: TRBV28; j_call: TRBJ2-1; cdr3_aa: CASTLETSGHNEQFF; cdr3_nt: TGTGCCAGCACCCTAGAGACTAGCGGACACAATGAGCAGTTCTTC
d_call: TRBD1; clone_size: few; v_call: TRBV6-2/TRBV6-3; j_call: TRBJ1-5; cdr3_aa: CASSDTLTGGKYNQPQHF; cdr3_nt: TGTGCCAGCAGTGACACACTAACAGGGGGGAAGTACAATCAGCCCCAGCATTTT
d_call: TRBD2; clone_size: -; v_call: TRBV5-1; j_call: TRBJ2-3; cdr3_aa: CASSFQGLAADTQYF; cdr3_nt: TGCGCCAGCAGCTTTCAGGGACTAGCTGCAGATACGCAGTATTTT
d_call: -; clone_size: once; v_call: TRBV2; j_call: TRBJ1-5; cdr3_aa: CASTGLPSNQPQHF; cdr3_nt: TGTGCCAGCACTGGGCTGCCCTCCAATCAGCCCCAGCATTTT
d_call: TRBD1; clone_size: -; v_call: TRBV4-1; j_call: TRBJ1-2; cdr3_aa: CASSQSRTGGGYGYTF; cdr3_nt: TGCGCCAGCAGCCAATCTCGGACAGGGGGCGGCTATGGCTACACCTTC
d_call: -; clone_size: few; v_call: TRBV19; j_call: TRBJ2-2; cdr3_aa: CATKQGTGELFF; cdr3_nt: TGTGCCACCAAACAGGGAACCGGGGAGCTGTTTTTT
d_call: -; clone_size: -; v_call: TRBV7-2; j_call: TRBJ2-3; cdr3_aa: CASSLRWDPLPTDTQYF; cdr3_nt: TGTGCCAGCAGCTTAAGGTGGGACCCACTCCCCACAGATACGCAGTATTTT
d_call: -; clone_size: once; v_call: TRBV9; j_call: TRBJ2-4; cdr3_aa: CASSPGWGAKNIQYF; cdr3_nt: TGTGCCAGCAGCCCAGGGTGGGGAGCCAAAAACATTCAGTACTTC
d_call: TRBD2; clone_size: -; v_call: TRBV7-9; j_call: TRBJ2-3; cdr3_aa: CASSFSGRGADTQYF; cdr3_nt: TGTGCCAGCAGCTTTAGCGGGAGAGGGGCAGATACGCAGTATTTT
d_call: -; clone_size: -; v_call: TRBV9; j_call: TRBJ2-7; cdr3_aa: CASSVGPGTASYEQYF; cdr3_nt: TGTGCCAGCAGCGTAGGGCCCGGGACGGCGTCCTACGAGCAGTACTTC
d_call: -; clone_size: -; v_call: TRBV28; j_call: TRBJ1-2; cdr3_aa: CATEDGGNYGYTF; cdr3_nt: TGTGCCACCGAGGATGGAGGTAACTATGGCTACACCTTC
d_call: TRBD2; clone_size: -; v_call: TRBV7-9; j_call: TRBJ2-3; cdr3_aa: CASSLAGGSGDTQYF; cdr3_nt: TGTGCCAGCAGCTTAGCAGGCGGGAGTGGAGATACGCAGTATTTT
d_call: -; clone_size: -; v_call: TRBV11-3; j_call: TRBJ2-1; cdr3_aa: CASSLGTHYNEQFF; cdr3_nt: TGTGCCAGCAGCTTAGGGACTCACTACAATGAGCAGTTCTTC
d_call: TRBD2; clone_size: -; v_call: TRBV27; j_call: TRBJ2-1; cdr3_aa: CASSSYLAGGNEQFF; cdr3_nt: TGTGCCAGCAGTTCCTATCTCGCGGGGGGGAATGAGCAGTTCTTC
d_call: TRBD2; clone_size: -; v_call: TRBV27; j_call: TRBJ2-1; cdr3_aa: CASSLTVGLALYEQFF; cdr3_nt: TGTGCCAGCAGTTTAACGGTGGGACTAGCTTTGTATGAGCAGTTCTTC
d_call: -; clone_size: -; v_call: TRBV24-1; j_call: TRBJ2-1; cdr3_aa: CATSVEDSYNEQFF; cdr3_nt: TGTGCCACCAGCGTAGAGGATTCCTACAATGAGCAGTTCTTC
d_call: -; clone_size: -; v_call: TRBV25-1; j_call: TRBJ1-1; cdr3_aa: CASSEYGGNTEAFF; cdr3_nt: TGTGCCAGCAGTGAATATGGGGGGAACACTGAAGCTTTCTTT
d_call: -; clone_size: -; v_call: TRBV28; j_call: TRBJ1-3; cdr3_aa: CASSTTPGNTIYF; cdr3_nt: TGTGCCAGCAGTACGACACCTGGAAACACCATATATTTT
d_call: -; clone_size: -; v_call: TRBV7-9; j_call: TRBJ2-3; cdr3_aa: CASSRLGLEASGTQYF; cdr3_nt: TGTGCCAGCAGCCGGTTGGGGCTAGAGGCGTCAGGTACGCAGTATTTT
d_call: TRBD2; clone_size: -; v_call: TRBV19; j_call: TRBJ2-6; cdr3_aa: CASIRRLIPGGLAGLSSGANVLTF; cdr3_nt: TGTGCCAGTATCCGAAGGCTTATTCCTGGGGGGCTAGCGGGTCTCAGCTCTGGGGCCAACGTCCTGACTTTC
d_call: -; clone_size: -; v_call: TRBV14; j_call: TRBJ2-2; cdr3_aa: CASSRGATDTGELFF; cdr3_nt: TGTGCCAGCAGCCGGGGGGCGACGGACACCGGGGAGCTGTTTTTT
d_call: -; clone_size: -; v_call: TRBV28; j_call: TRBJ2-4; cdr3_aa: CASTRWGSTSNLAKNIQYF; cdr3_nt: TGTGCCAGCACCCGGTGGGGGTCTACATCAAATCTAGCCAAAAACATTCAGTACTTC
d_call: TRBD2; clone_size: once; v_call: TRBV7-2; j_call: TRBJ2-5; cdr3_aa: CASSPRTSGRETQYF; cdr3_nt: TGTGCCAGCAGCCCACGGACTAGCGGGAGAGAGACCCAGTACTTC
d_call: -; clone_size: -; v_call: TRBV7-9; j_call: TRBJ1-2; cdr3_aa: CASSTLYGYTF; cdr3_nt: TGTGCCAGCAGCACACTGTATGGCTACACCTTC
d_call: TRBD1; clone_size: once; v_call: TRBV7-8; j_call: TRBJ2-2; cdr3_aa: CASSRTGAGELFF; cdr3_nt: TGTGCCAGCAGCCGAACAGGGGCCGGGGAGCTGTTTTTT
d_call: -; clone_size: -; v_call: TRBV7-9; j_call: TRBJ2-2; cdr3_aa: CASSMTETGELFF; cdr3_nt: TGTGCCAGCAGCATGACCGAGACCGGGGAGCTGTTTTTT
d_call: -; clone_size: -; v_call: TRBV6-2/TRBV6-3; j_call: TRBJ1-1; cdr3_aa: CASSYVGIYTEAFF; cdr3_nt: TGTGCCAGCAGTTACGTCGGCATCTACACTGAAGCTTTCTTT
d_call: -; clone_size: -; v_call: TRBV5-1; j_call: TRBJ2-2; cdr3_aa: CASSSARTNTGELFF; cdr3_nt: TGCGCCAGCAGTTCGGCTCGGACGAACACCGGGGAGCTGTTTTTT
d_call: -; clone_size: -; v_call: TRBV28; j_call: TRBJ1-2; cdr3_aa: CASSSTESGGYTF; cdr3_nt: TGTGCCAGCAGTTCGACCGAAAGTGGTGGCTACACCTTC
d_call: TRBD1; clone_size: -; v_call: TRBV5-4; j_call: TRBJ2-7; cdr3_aa: CASKNGQGRSYEQYF; cdr3_nt: TGTGCCAGCAAAAACGGACAGGGGAGATCCTACGAGCAGTACTTC
d_call: -; clone_size: -; v_call: TRBV3-1/TRBV3-2; j_call: TRBJ1-4; cdr3_aa: CASNSRGSTNEKLFF; cdr3_nt: TGTGCCAGCAACTCCAGAGGGTCCACTAATGAAAAACTGTTTTTT
d_call: TRBD2; clone_size: -; v_call: TRBV28; j_call: TRBJ2-3; cdr3_aa: CASSLYGTSADTQYF; cdr3_nt: TGTGCCAGCAGTTTGTACGGGACTAGCGCAGATACGCAGTATTTT
d_call: -; clone_size: -; v_call: TRBV19; j_call: TRBJ2-1; cdr3_aa: CASTRGVEQFF; cdr3_nt: TGTGCCAGTACTCGTGGTGTTGAGCAGTTCTTC
d_call: -; clone_size: -; v_call: TRBV4-3; j_call: TRBJ1-6; cdr3_aa: CASSQDEGDDSPLHF; cdr3_nt: TGCGCCAGCAGCCAAGATGAGGGGGATGATTCACCCCTCCACTTT
d_call: TRBD2; clone_size: -; v_call: TRBV7-9; j_call: TRBJ2-3; cdr3_aa: CASSLRGSGITDTQYF; cdr3_nt: TGTGCCAGCAGCTTAAGGGGTAGCGGGATCACAGATACGCAGTATTTT
d_call: TRBD2; clone_size: -; v_call: TRBV4-1; j_call: TRBJ2-7; cdr3_aa: CASSYKGRAGEQYF; cdr3_nt: TGCGCCAGCAGCTATAAGGGGAGGGCCGGCGAGCAGTACTTC
d_call: -; clone_size: -; v_call: TRBV5-8; j_call: TRBJ2-5; cdr3_aa: CASSLPGQETQYF; cdr3_nt: TGTGCCAGCAGCCTACCCGGGCAAGAGACCCAGTACTTC
d_call: -; clone_size: -; v_call: TRBV6-4; j_call: TRBJ2-2; cdr3_aa: CASRVAVDTGELFF; cdr3_nt: TGTGCCAGCAGAGTAGCGGTCGACACCGGGGAGCTGTTTTTT
d_call: -; clone_size: -; v_call: TRBV10-3; j_call: TRBJ1-6; cdr3_aa: CAIGPENRDMAYNSPLHF; cdr3_nt: TGTGCCATCGGACCTGAGAACCGGGACATGGCCTATAATTCACCCCTCCACTTT
d_call: -; clone_size: -; v_call: TRBV19; j_call: TRBJ1-1; cdr3_aa: CASSIKGDTEAFF; cdr3_nt: TGTGCCAGTAGTATCAAAGGGGACACTGAAGCTTTCTTT